This T cell receptor beta chain is drawn from a study of T cells expressing NK-cell markers. Study overall: Seven donors tested HCMV-seropositive and one tested seronegative among the eight sequenced. Findings and caveats of the study: Whether the expanded NKG2C+ T cell clones recognized HCMV remained unclear. Of the CD8+ T cell pool in 5 to 7 donors, roughly 1.0-7.5% was accounted for by dominant NKG2C+ clonotypes.

A word on this clonotype: Its antigen is not identified.

The TCR beta cDNA came from 5'RACE template switching with UMIs. TCRdb re-called the 5' RACE reads, yielding one record per CDR3 amino acid sequence without DNA. The ten top clones account for 4% to 5%, within a sample of roughly 300,000 distinct CDR3 sequences. Germline V gives CDR1 SEHNR, CDR2 FQNEAQ (reference sequence). The CDR3 is made up of 17 amino acids. Sequences were obtained from blood T cells: a sorted CD56 or NKG2C T cell subset, CD4+ or CD8+ T cells, or bulk PBMC T cells (not recorded which). This TCR derives from a woman between 18 and 70 years old in good health. The chain joins TRBV7-9 to TRBJ1-5; TCRdb's D gene call, TRBD1, goes unchecked for lack of DNA. The CDR3 region is CASSLGQGGIGNQPQHF.